The present TCR beta chain was sequenced within a study of OX40 agonist ivuxolimab in advanced cancers. General notes on the study: Ivuxolimab was an agonistic, fully human IgG2 monoclonal antibody directed against OX40 (CD134), a costimulatory receptor. Intravenous ivuxolimab was administered to patients every 2 weeks at six dose levels: 0.01, 0.1, 0.3, 1.5, 3 and 10 mg/kg. Of the roughly 52 dose-escalation patients, hepatocellular carcinoma was present in around 20, melanoma in approximately 15, renal cell carcinoma in 9 and head and neck cancer in 9. A male proportion of 82.7% and a mean age of about 60 years, ranging from roughly 20 to 80, were recorded for the dose-escalation cohort. Prior anti-PD-1, anti-PD-L1 or anti-CTLA-4 therapy was permitted, and checkpoint inhibitors had been received by about 36% of dose-escalation patients. Partial responses occurred in three dose-escalation patients, of whom one had hepatocellular carcinoma and two had cutaneous melanoma. Peripheral TCRbeta sequencing was intended to test whether TCR sequence diversity was altered and clonal T-cell expansion was caused by ivuxolimab. The paper covers the monotherapy dose-escalation part of the phase I ivuxolimab trial, which included N ≈ 57 patients. Findings and caveats that apply to the study as a whole: Which antigens the clonally expanded peripheral T cells were specific for was not determined. Partial responders in the 0.1-3.0 mg/kg groups had among the lowest normalized peripheral clonal expansion, especially among CD8+ T cells. After ivuxolimab, expanded clones were on average more numerous among CD8+ T cells than among CD4+ T cells. Low levels of normalized T-cell clonal expansion were also seen in some nonresponding patients. Clonal expansion of both CD4+ and CD8+ blood T cells was observed from baseline to week 6 at doses 0.1 to 3.0 mg/kg.

For this clone: What antigen it recognizes has not been identified. Base qualities are not provided; no much larger clone lies one nucleotide away.

The trial excluded patients who had a history of autoimmune disease or were on systemic immunosuppression. In every dose cohort, peripheral blood was drawn for TCR sequencing at baseline, cycle 4 day 1, and cycle 7 day 1. Samples came from an open-label, multicenter, first-in-human phase I dose-escalation trial of ivuxolimab. The trial enrolled adults with locally advanced or metastatic head and neck squamous cell, hepatocellular, melanoma or renal cell carcinoma. Before TCR sequencing, CD4+ T cells and CD8+ T cells from peripheral blood were sorted into separate populations. For sequencing of the TCRbeta CDR3 region, genomic DNA was extracted from the sorted cells. TCRbeta CDR3 regions were sequenced using the immunoSEQ Assay. The table comes from immuneACCESS by way of TCRdb, which keeps in-frame sequences with V and J called. Part of the clones is missing from these tables; in studies checked, under half for an unresolved V gene and the rest for unknown reasons. A total of about 36,000 clones appear in this sample, approximately 80% of them only once. The biggest ten clones account for approximately 18% of the sample.

V was cut back by 4 bases and J by 6 bases, leaving a gap of 10 bases between them. From cysteine to phenylalanine, the CDR3 is 13 amino acids long. Only the CDR3 DNA is retained, 39 bases long and in frame from the first base. Via the germline V gene, CDR1 is SNHLY and CDR2 FYNNEI. This sample comprised CD4+ or CD8+ T cells sorted from blood, obtained in a trial of the OX40 agonist ivuxolimab. The TCR comes from an adult with an advanced solid tumor such as melanoma, head and neck, liver or kidney cancer. The chain is assembled from TRBV2 and TRBJ2-4; the D segment could be TRBD2, given 7 matching bases. The base sequence is TGTGCCAGCAGTGGGGGGGGCAGAAACATTCAGTACTTC. This sequence encodes CASSGGGRNIQYF.